This T cell receptor (beta chain) was obtained from a study of blood T cell repertoires in COVID-19. The germline V gene has CDR1 MNHNY and CDR2 SVGAGI (reference sequence). V lost 5 bases to trimming and J lost 8 bases; unmatched junction nucleotides: 14. The CDR3 is made up of 18 amino acids. Allocation to cohorts depended on clinical history reported by the participants. In the authors' workflow: Counts of nucleated cells, estimated from reference gene primer amplification, were obtained. This table comes from immunoSEQ multiplex PCR, and its TCRdb copy is limited to in-frame clones, with some not included. D and trimming come from the DNA, and the V and J calls and clone size come from that table. This sample has a few hundred thousand clones; 75% to 90% occur once, and the top ten carry roughly 2%.

The source of this sequence is a man younger than 45 who had recovered from COVID-19. The chain couples TRBV6-6 to TRBJ2-2, with 13 nucleotides matching TRBD2. The specimen was PBMCs or T cells enriched from blood (not recorded which). The CDR3 sequence is CASSPLTSGGFGGGELFF. The CDR3 region has the DNA TGTGCCAGCAGTCCCCTGACTAGCGGGGGGTTCGGGGGAGGGGAGCTGTTTTTT.